Below are 21 T cell receptor beta chains sequenced from a single sample in a study of blood T cell repertoires in COVID-19. The data were produced by immunoSEQ multiplex PCR, yet TCRdb's version contains in-frame clones alone and is incomplete. The table records over 150,000 clones, about 88% of them present only once. Sequencing was carried out using PBMCs or T cells enriched from blood (not recorded which). The receptors originated from a woman in her fifties or sixties who had recovered from COVID-19.

V is TRBV7-9 and J is TRBJ1-2, with 8 bases identical to TRBD1. With 1 base clipped from V and 4 bases from J, the junction kept 8 bases outside the gene matches. The V gene's germline CDR1 is SEHNR and CDR2 FQNEAQ (reference sequence). The CDR3 loop spans 16 amino acids. This chain's CDR3 is CASSLVGQGGSYGYTF. CDR3 coding DNA: TGTGCCAGCAGCTTAGTTGGACAGGGAGGGTCCTATGGCTACACCTTC.

V gene TRBV15 combines with J gene TRBJ1-2, with 8 bases that match TRBD1. The length of the CDR3 is 15 residues. J gave up 7 bases and V 0 bases, and 7 bases lay outside the gene matches. CDR1 is LNHNV and CDR2 is YYDKDF in the germline V gene (reference sequence). CDR3 in amino acids: CATSRDRGQESGYTF. The CDR3 nucleotides are TGTGCCACCAGCAGAGACAGGGGGCAGGAAAGTGGCTACACCTTC.

The chain couples TRBV7-9 to TRBJ1-1; 8 bases map to TRBD1. This CDR3 region has 14 residues. Germline V gene data show CDR1 as SEHNR and CDR2 as FQNEAQ (reference sequence). Germline trimming cut 5 bases from V and 3 bases from J; bases unmatched to any gene: 5. CDR3 sequence: CASSPGQGDTEAFF. CDR3 DNA: TGTGCCAGCAGCCCTGGACAGGGAGACACTGAAGCTTTCTTT.

The genes are TRBV27 and TRBJ1-2; D might be TRBD1 (5 bases). V was cut by 2 bases and J by 6 bases, with 16 bases left in between. This CDR3 has 15 amino acids. Looked up from germline, CDR1 is MNHEY and CDR2 is SMNVEV (reference sequence). Written as DNA, the CDR3 is TGTGCCAGCAGTTTAAGCAGCGGGCAGGGTGATGGCTACACCTTC. It translates to CASSLSSGQGDGYTF.

V gene TRBV3-1 (or the pseudogene TRBV3-2) combines with J gene TRBJ2-3; D is perhaps TRBD2 (5 bases). V was pared by 1 base and J by 6 bases, with 17 bases between. There are 16 residues in the CDR3. CDR1 is LGHDT, CDR2 YNNKEL, per germline (reference sequence). The CDR3 sequence: CASSQGWLGEGDTQYF. The CDR3 nucleotides are TGTGCCAGCAGCCAAGGGTGGCTCGGCGAGGGTGATACGCAGTATTTT.

The DNA of the CDR3 is TGTGCCAGCAGCTTAAGCGGACTAGTCATCGAGCAGTTCTTC. Translated: CASSLSGLVIEQFF. The J gene is TRBJ2-1, the V gene TRBV11-2; 7 positions match TRBD2. Germline-derived CDR1 and CDR2 are SGHAT and FQNNGV. This CDR3 spans 14 amino acids. V shed 2 bases, J shed 10 bases, and the junction held 8 bases outside the gene matches.

The rearrangement links TRBV19 to TRBJ2-7; 8 nucleotides line up with TRBD1. CDR1 and CDR2 (germline): LNHDA, SQIVND (reference sequence). After removal of 5 bases from V and 1 base from J, the junction contained 4 bases not matched to a gene. This CDR3 has 14 residues. The CDR3 is CASSGQGGSYEQYF. The CDR3 DNA sequence: TGTGCCAGTAGTGGACAGGGTGGGTCCTACGAGCAGTACTTC.

The chain carries TRBV5-1 and TRBJ1-2, with 9 bases lining up with TRBD1. Germline CDR1 reads SGHRS; CDR2 reads YFSETQ. This CDR3 spans 16 amino acids. V was clipped by 4 bases and J by 4 bases; unmatched bases: 11. In DNA, the CDR3 is TGCGCCAGCAGCCTAAGCCGGGACAGGGCGGCCTATGGCTACACCTTC. This gives the protein CASSLSRDRAAYGYTF.

Only one count was recorded for this clone. The rearrangement uses TRBV5-1 and TRBJ2-1, with 12 bases fitting TRBD2. The V gene's germline CDR1 is SGHRS and CDR2 YFSETQ. The junction had 8 bases not matched to a gene; V was cut back by 2 bases and J by 8 bases. The CDR3 has 16 amino acids. This chain's CDR3 is CASSLGRTSGKYEQFF. The CDR3 DNA is TGCGCCAGCAGCTTAGGGAGGACTAGCGGGAAATATGAGCAGTTCTTC.

The V call is TRBV4-1, the J call TRBJ1-6; 10 nucleotides match TRBD1. Losses at the gene ends were 1 base for V and 6 bases for J; bases not matched to a gene: 3. Looked up from germline, CDR1 is MGHRA and CDR2 is YSYEKL. The CDR3 extends over 16 amino acids. The chain's CDR3 is CASSQVWTGGNSPLHF. The CDR3 DNA is TGCGCCAGCAGCCAAGTCTGGACAGGGGGTAATTCACCCCTCCACTTT.

The genes are TRBV6-4 and TRBJ2-2, with 8 bases that match TRBD2. This CDR3 is built from 16 residues. The junction had 4 bases not matched to a gene; V was cut back by 3 bases and J by 1 base. Germline CDR1 and CDR2: MRHNA and SNTAGT. The CDR3 spells CASSEAGRGNTGELFF. CDR3 coding DNA: TGTGCCAGCAGTGAAGCCGGGAGGGGGAACACCGGGGAGCTGTTTTTT.

V and J are TRBV2 and TRBJ2-1, with 7 positions matching TRBD2. V lost 3 bases and J lost 13; bases outside the gene matches: 9. Germline-derived CDR1 and CDR2 are SNHLY and FYNNEI. The CDR3 is made up of 13 amino acids. DNA of the CDR3: TGTGCCAGCAGTGATCGAGCGGGGCGGATTCAGTTCTTC. It encodes CASSDRAGRIQFF.

In its sample, this clone was seen once. This sequence joins TRBV19 and TRBJ1-4; 7 nucleotides line up with TRBD1. Germline CDR1 and CDR2: LNHDA and SQIVND (reference sequence). V trimming: 10 bases; J trimming: 0 bases; junction bases outside the gene matches: 8. This CDR3 has 15 amino acids. The CDR3 coding sequence is TGTGCCACAGGGCAGGGGGTAGCAACTAATGAAAAACTGTTTTTT. It translates to CATGQGVATNEKLFF. The full variable domain, with the rest looked up from reference TRBV19 and TRBJ1-4, is DGGITQSPKYLFRKEGQNVTLSCEQNLNHDAMYWYRQDPGQGLRLIYYSQIVNDFQKGDIAEGYSVSREKKESFPLTVTSAQKNPTAFYLCATGQGVATNEKLFFGSGTQLSVL.

The V and J genes are TRBV28 and TRBJ2-7, with D possibly being TRBD2 (5 bases). The germline CDR1 and CDR2 sequences are MDHEN and SYDVKM. This CDR3 spans 15 amino acids. The V gene lost 4 bases and the J gene lost 6 bases, with 19 bases spanning the gap. The CDR3 sequence is CASSSSEGVWSEQYF. The CDR3, as DNA: TGTGCCAGCAGTTCTTCAGAGGGAGTTTGGAGCGAGCAGTACTTC.

This rearrangement joins TRBV3-1 (or the pseudogene TRBV3-2) to TRBJ1-1; D is possibly TRBD1 (5 bases). Trimming pared 4 bases from V and 4 bases from J, leaving 16 bases between. CDR1 and CDR2 (germline): LGHDT, YNNKEL (reference sequence). The CDR3 sequence is 15 residues long. CDR3 sequence (DNA): TGTGCCAGCAGCCCTGGACACAAAGCGGGCACTGAAGCTTTCTTT. Amino acids: CASSPGHKAGTEAFF.

The J gene is TRBJ1-2, the V gene TRBV13; D uncertain. The germline V gene encodes CDR1 PRHDT and CDR2 FYEKMQ (reference sequence). The CDR3 is 13 residues long. The V end was cut by 2 bases, the J end by 2 bases, with 6 bases between. CDR3 in amino acids: CASSLRLNYGYTF. CDR3 nucleotides: TGTGCCAGCAGCTTACGGTTAAACTATGGCTACACCTTC.

The chain joins TRBV5-4 to TRBJ1-2, with D perhaps matching TRBD1 (6 bases). In germline, CDR1 is SGHNT, CDR2 YYREEE (reference sequence). This CDR3 has 13 residues. The V end lost 3 bases, the J end lost 5 bases, and 11 bases lay between the germline ends. CDR3 sequence: CASSSIQGYGYTF. Written as DNA, the CDR3 is TGTGCCAGCAGCTCGATACAGGGATATGGCTACACCTTC.

The genes are TRBV2 and TRBJ1-4; 9 bases line up with TRBD1. V dropped 7 bases and J dropped 6; count of bases not matched to a gene: 6. This CDR3 spans 14 amino acids. Germline V CDR1 and CDR2: SNHLY, FYNNEI. CDR3 nucleotides: TGTGCCAGCAATAGGGGACAGGGAGATGAAAAACTGTTTTTT. Amino acid sequence: CASNRGQGDEKLFF.

V usage is TRBV6-2 or TRBV6-3 and J usage is TRBJ2-2; TRBD1 matches 8 bases. Per germline, CDR1 MNHEY and CDR2 SVGEGT. CDR3 length: 15 residues. After removal of 5 bases from V and 4 bases from J, the junction contained 6 bases not matched to a gene. Written as DNA, the CDR3 is TGTGCCAGCAGTCAGGACAGGGTCCTCACCGGGGAGCTGTTTTTT. It is translated as CASSQDRVLTGELFF.

The chain carries TRBV7-9 and TRBJ2-3; D unclear. The CDR3 consists of 11 residues. Trimming took 8 bases from V and 6 from J, leaving 9 bases between them. In germline, CDR1 is SEHNR, CDR2 FQNEAQ (reference sequence). CDR3 in amino acids: CASLEVDTQYF. The CDR3 bases are TGTGCCAGCCTAGAGGTCGATACGCAGTATTTT.

J is TRBJ1-3 and V is TRBV4-1, with D unclear. Per the germline V gene, CDR1 is MGHRA and CDR2 is YSYEKL. The CDR3 covers 16 residues. V was pared by 0 bases and J by 2 bases, with 11 bases between. The DNA for the CDR3 is TGCGCCAGCAGCCAAGATGGGAGTGGAACTGGAAACACCATATATTTT. Amino acid sequence: CASSQDGSGTGNTIYF.